These 9 T cell receptor beta chains were sequenced from one sample in a study of shared clonotypes between healthy human individuals. Sequenced by immunoSEQ multiplex PCR; TCRdb stores in-frame clones only, minus some. The table includes 950,000 to 1,100,000 clones, around three quarters detected once. Sequencing was done on a sample of memory CD4+ T cells from PBMCs. Subset reported: CD45RA-negative fraction. These receptor sequences come from a man younger than 35 in good health. Some clones in this sample may be carry-over from other donors' samples.

As concerns this clone: The sample holds other DNA sequences that translate to the same CDR3. The J gene is TRBJ2-6, the V gene TRBV5-1, with D hard to call. Trimming took off 0 bases at V and 0 bases at J, with 4 bases between the two ends. Germline CDR1 is SGHRS and CDR2 is YFSETQ. The CDR3 is made up of 15 amino acids. This CDR3 is CASSLAVSGANVLTF. As DNA, the CDR3 is TGCGCCAGCAGCTTGGCAGTCTCTGGGGCCAACGTCCTGACTTTC.

This rearrangement joins TRBV28 to TRBJ1-1, with 7 nucleotides matching TRBD1. With 6 bases clipped from V and 3 bases from J, the junction kept 22 bases outside the gene matches. This CDR3 contains 19 residues. In germline, CDR1 is MDHEN, CDR2 SYDVKM. The CDR3 loop reads CASSTWGRGPLGLDTEAFF. The CDR3 DNA follows: TGTGCCAGCAGCACCTGGGGGAGGGGGCCTTTGGGGCTGGACACTGAAGCTTTCTTT.

This clone has more than one count but fewer than ten. The rearrangement links TRBV30 to TRBJ2-5; D uncertain. This CDR3 has 12 residues. Germline lookup yields CDR1 GTSNPN and CDR2 SVGIG (reference sequence). Trimming cost V 1 base and J 5 bases, with 8 bases left between them. The CDR3 region has the DNA TGTGCCTGGAGTGGACCGGCGGAGACCCAGTACTTC. Its translation is CAWSGPAETQYF. Full variable domain (rest looked up from reference TRBV30 and TRBJ2-5): SQTIHQWPATLVQPVGSPLSLECTVEGTSNPNLYWYRQAAGRGLQLLFYSVGIGQISSEVPQNLSASRPQDRQFILSSKKLLLSDSGFYLCAWSGPAETQYFGPGTRLLVL.

The chain combines TRBV11-1 with TRBJ2-7; tentatively, D is TRBD1 or TRBD2 (5 bases each). Germline V gene data show CDR1 as SGHAT and CDR2 as FQDESV (reference sequence). V lost 1 base to trimming and J lost 3 bases, with 10 bases between them. The length of the CDR3 is 14 residues. The CDR3, as DNA: TGTGCCAGCAGCTTAGGGGACGGAAACTACGAGCAGTACTTC. Translating it yields CASSLGDGNYEQYF.

The gene calls are TRBV6-1 and TRBJ2-1, with 8 bases matching TRBD1. Germline CDR1 is MNHNS and CDR2 is SASEGT. Losses at the gene ends were 8 bases for V and 1 base for J; bases not matched to a gene: 7. The CDR3 sequence is 15 residues long. Here the CDR3 reads CASGRQGPSYNEQFF. The CDR3 DNA reads as TGTGCCAGCGGGAGACAGGGGCCTTCCTACAATGAGCAGTTCTTC.

This chain uses TRBV10-2 with TRBJ2-7; weak D call: TRBD1 (5 bases). The CDR3 contains 14 residues. V was shortened by 0 bases and J by 1 base, with 7 bases between the two germline ends. Germline V gene sequence: CDR1 WSHSY, CDR2 SAAADI. The CDR3 nucleotides are TGCGCCAGCAGTGAGTCCAGGGTTTCCTACGAGCAGTACTTC. Translation: CASSESRVSYEQYF.

The chain carries TRBV28 and TRBJ2-5, with 12 bases lining up with TRBD2. V trimming: 6 bases; J trimming: 5 bases; junction bases outside the gene matches: 7. The germline V gene has CDR1 MDHEN and CDR2 SYDVKM. The CDR3 has 15 amino acids. In nucleotides, the CDR3 is TGTGCCAGCAGGCACCTAGCGGGAGGGCCTGAGACCCAGTACTTC. It specifies CASRHLAGGPETQYF.

J is TRBJ2-7 and V is TRBV7-3; tentatively, D is TRBD2 (6 bases). The CDR3 totals 14 residues. CDR1 is SGHTA and CDR2 is FQGTGA in the germline V gene. Trimming took off 2 bases at V and 6 bases at J, with 14 bases between the two ends. DNA of the CDR3: TGTGCCAGCAGCTTAGTTAGCGGCCCCCTCGAGCAGTACTTC. Its protein product is CASSLVSGPLEQYF.

The chain employs TRBV28 and TRBJ1-3, with D possibly matching TRBD1 (6 bases). The germline V gene has CDR1 MDHEN and CDR2 SYDVKM. The ends were cut back, 2 bases at V and 2 bases at J, with 10 bases in the middle. This CDR3 has 15 residues. This CDR3 reads CASSLIPGAGNTIYF. The CDR3 DNA reads as TGTGCCAGCAGTTTAATTCCAGGGGCTGGAAACACCATATATTTT.